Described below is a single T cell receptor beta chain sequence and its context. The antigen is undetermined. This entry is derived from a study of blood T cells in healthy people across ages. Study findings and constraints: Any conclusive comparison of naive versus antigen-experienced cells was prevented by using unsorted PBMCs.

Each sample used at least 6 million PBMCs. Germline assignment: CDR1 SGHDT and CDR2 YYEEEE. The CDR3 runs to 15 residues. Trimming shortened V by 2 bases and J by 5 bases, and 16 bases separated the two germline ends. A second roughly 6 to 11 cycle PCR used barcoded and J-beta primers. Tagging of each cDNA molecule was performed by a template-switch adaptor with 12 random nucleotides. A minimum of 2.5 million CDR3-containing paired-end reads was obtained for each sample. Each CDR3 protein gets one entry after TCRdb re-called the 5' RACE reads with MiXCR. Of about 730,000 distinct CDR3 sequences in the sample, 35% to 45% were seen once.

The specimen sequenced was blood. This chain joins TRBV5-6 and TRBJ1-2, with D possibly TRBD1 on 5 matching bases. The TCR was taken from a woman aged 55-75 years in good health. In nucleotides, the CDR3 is TGTGCCAGCAGCTTATATAGGGACTTCGCATATGGCTACACCTTC. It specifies CASSLYRDFAYGYTF.